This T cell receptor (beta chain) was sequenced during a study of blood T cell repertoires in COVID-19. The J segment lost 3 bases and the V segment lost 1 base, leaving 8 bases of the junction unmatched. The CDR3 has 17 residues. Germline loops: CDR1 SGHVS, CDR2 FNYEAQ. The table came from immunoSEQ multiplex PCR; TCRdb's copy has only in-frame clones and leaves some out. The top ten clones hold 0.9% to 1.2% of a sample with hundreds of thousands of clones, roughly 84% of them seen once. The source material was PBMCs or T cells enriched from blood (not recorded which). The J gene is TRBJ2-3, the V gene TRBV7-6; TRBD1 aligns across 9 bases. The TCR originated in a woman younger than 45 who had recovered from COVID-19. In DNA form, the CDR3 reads TGTGCCAGCAGCTTAGGGTCGGGGACAGGGTGGACAGATACGCAGTATTTT. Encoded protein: CASSLGSGTGWTDTQYF.